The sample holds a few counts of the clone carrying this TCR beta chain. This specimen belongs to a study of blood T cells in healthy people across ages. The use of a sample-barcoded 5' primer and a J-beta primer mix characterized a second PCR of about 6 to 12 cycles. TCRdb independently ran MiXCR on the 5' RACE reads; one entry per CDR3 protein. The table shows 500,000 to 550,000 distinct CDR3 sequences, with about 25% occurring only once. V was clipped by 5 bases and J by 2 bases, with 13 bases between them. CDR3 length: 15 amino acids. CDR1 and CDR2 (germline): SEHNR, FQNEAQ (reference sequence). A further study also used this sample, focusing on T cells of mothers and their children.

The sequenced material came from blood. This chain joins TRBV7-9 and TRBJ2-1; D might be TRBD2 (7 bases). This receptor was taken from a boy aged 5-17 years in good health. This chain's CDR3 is CASSLGAGAYNEQFF. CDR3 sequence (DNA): TGTGCCAGCAGCCTGGGGGCGGGAGCCTACAATGAGCAGTTCTTC.